The source of this TCR beta chain is a study of T cell repertoires in cytomegalovirus infection. About the study: CMV epitopes that were recently identified and HLA-C-restricted were used alongside well-studied HLA-B-restricted ones. Indications of both CMV infection and matching HLA type were provided by public TCR beta signatures.

Whole-study results and caveats: What dominated the ex vivo response were HLA-C-restricted CMV-specific TCR beta clonotypes.

This clonotype has only a few counts. Antigen: not known. TCRdb independently ran MiXCR on the reads; one entry per CDR3 protein. The sample lists some 500,000 distinct CDR3 sequences; under 45% were seen once. V gave up 4 bases and J gave up 0 bases, with 10 bases separating them. CDR3 size: 16 residues. Material: cultured PBMCs, obtained from culture after CMV antigen stimulation. This clonotype was sampled from a human donor in good health (CMV status not recorded). Some clones in this sample may be carry-over from other donors' samples. The rearrangement uses TRBV12-3 or TRBV12-4 and TRBJ2-6; D is unresolved. CDR3 nucleotide sequence: TGTGCCAGCAGTTCGACACGCCGCTCTGGGGCCAACGTCCTGACTTTC. Protein product: CASSSTRRSGANVLTF.